A selection of T cell receptor beta chains follows, all from one sample in a study. TCRdb passed the RT-PCR reads through MiXCR, listing each CDR3 protein once. The sample gives almost 700,000 distinct CDR3 sequences, 14% of which show up once; 3.6% is in the top ten. Sequencing used memory CD4+ T cells from blood. Source of these receptors: a female donor in good health, serving as a healthy control. CDR3s include the opening cysteine and the closing phenylalanine or tryptophan. The D gene is left open where the match is weak. Clone size is shown for a subset of rows, as once, few, many or a class of expanded clone.

d_call,clone_size,v_call,j_call,cdr3_aa,cdr3_nt
.,few,TRBV7-2,TRBJ1-1,CASSLYGRTEAFF,TGTGCCAGCAGCTTATATGGGCGTACTGAAGCTTTCTTT
TRBD1,.,TRBV7-2,TRBJ2-7,CASSPQTGVSYEQYF,TGTGCCAGCAGCCCCCAGACAGGGGTCTCCTACGAGCAGTACTTC
TRBD1,few,TRBV24-1,TRBJ2-5,CATSSWDSRETQYF,TGTGCCACCAGTTCTTGGGACAGCAGGGAGACCCAGTACTTC
TRBD1,many,TRBV6-5,TRBJ2-1,CASAYFPGQSYEQFF,TGTGCCAGCGCGTATTTTCCGGGACAGTCCTATGAGCAGTTCTTC
.,few,TRBV6-5,TRBJ2-3,CASSPHVGRTDTQYF,TGTGCCAGCAGTCCCCATGTAGGGAGGACAGATACGCAGTATTTT
TRBD1,.,TRBV18,TRBJ1-4,CASSLSTGGIGEKLFF,TGTGCCAGCTCTCTATCAACAGGGGGCATAGGTGAAAAACTGTTTTTT
.,few,TRBV9,TRBJ2-7,CASSVGPAGEPYEQYF,TGTGCCAGCAGCGTAGGACCGGCAGGGGAACCCTACGAGCAGTACTTC
.,.,TRBV4-1,TRBJ1-4,CASSQVRGSNEKLFF,TGCGCCAGCAGCCAAGTAAGGGGATCTAATGAAAAACTGTTTTTT
.,few,TRBV7-9,TRBJ2-7,CASSLTGTLGEQYF,TGTGCCAGCAGCTTAACGGGGACCTTGGGGGAGCAGTACTTC
TRBD1,few,TRBV7-6,TRBJ2-5,CASTAGTGEETQYF,TGTGCCAGCACCGCCGGGACAGGGGAGGAGACCCAGTACTTC
.,many,TRBV5-5,TRBJ2-7,CASSLEGGKAYEQYF,TGTGCCAGCAGCTTGGAAGGCGGGAAGGCCTACGAGCAGTACTTC
TRBD1,few,TRBV20-1,TRBJ2-7,CSATQGAGEQYF,TGCAGTGCCACGCAGGGGGCGGGAGAGCAGTACTTC
.,many,TRBV20-1,TRBJ2-3,CSASRPTGILTDTQYF,TGCAGTGCTAGCCGACCGACAGGTATCCTCACAGATACGCAGTATTTT
.,few,TRBV7-9,TRBJ2-2,CASSLTAYTGELFF,TGTGCCAGCAGCTTAACAGCATACACCGGGGAGCTGTTTTTT
TRBD1,.,TRBV20-1,TRBJ1-5,CSARVKETGGNQPQHF,TGCAGTGCTAGAGTAAAGGAAACAGGGGGCAATCAGCCCCAGCATTTT
.,many,TRBV6-5,TRBJ1-1,CASSFQGSAAFF,TGTGCCAGCAGTTTTCAGGGGAGTGCAGCTTTCTTT
TRBD1,few,TRBV12-5,TRBJ2-3,CASALGQVADTQYF,TGTGCTAGTGCCCTAGGACAGGTCGCAGATACGCAGTATTTT
.,.,TRBV20-1,TRBJ2-3,CSLGGVGTDTQYF,TGCAGTTTGGGGGGAGTTGGAACAGATACGCAGTATTTT
.,many,TRBV7-2,TRBJ1-5,CASSYPGYQPQHF,TGTGCCAGCAGCTACCCGGGATATCAGCCCCAGCATTTT
.,few,TRBV5-1,TRBJ2-2,CASSLNKGGRTGELFF,TGCGCCAGCAGCTTGAATAAGGGGGGCCGCACCGGGGAGCTGTTTTTT
TRBD2,.,TRBV7-8,TRBJ2-5,CASSLRGGTSGSGGETQYF,TGTGCCAGCAGCTTAAGAGGTGGGACTAGCGGGAGCGGGGGAGAGACCCAGTACTTC
TRBD1,few,TRBV27,TRBJ1-2,CASSRTGLYGYTF,TGTGCCAGCAGTAGGACAGGTCTTTATGGCTACACCTTC
TRBD1,many,TRBV5-1,TRBJ1-6,CASSLDTGAGSPLHF,TGCGCCAGCAGCTTGGATACAGGGGCGGGCTCACCCCTCCACTTT
TRBD1,.,TRBV18,TRBJ2-2,CASRTGSYTGELFF,TGTGCCAGCCGGACAGGGTCGTACACCGGGGAGCTGTTTTTT
.,.,TRBV7-6,TRBJ2-3,CASIAGVTSTDTQYF,TGTGCCAGTATTGCAGGGGTTACTAGCACAGATACGCAGTATTTT
.,.,TRBV21-1,TRBJ2-1,CASSTWTSGRVFEQFF,TGTGCCAGCAGCACCTGGACTAGCGGGAGGGTGTTTGAGCAGTTCTTC
.,.,TRBV27,TRBJ1-2,CASSLNGQALFYGYTF,TGTGCCAGCAGTTTGAATGGTCAGGCATTATTCTATGGCTACACCTTC
TRBD1,few,TRBV7-3,TRBJ2-3,CASIDRGRTTSTDTQYF,TGTGCCAGCATCGACAGGGGACGCACAACTAGCACAGATACGCAGTATTTT